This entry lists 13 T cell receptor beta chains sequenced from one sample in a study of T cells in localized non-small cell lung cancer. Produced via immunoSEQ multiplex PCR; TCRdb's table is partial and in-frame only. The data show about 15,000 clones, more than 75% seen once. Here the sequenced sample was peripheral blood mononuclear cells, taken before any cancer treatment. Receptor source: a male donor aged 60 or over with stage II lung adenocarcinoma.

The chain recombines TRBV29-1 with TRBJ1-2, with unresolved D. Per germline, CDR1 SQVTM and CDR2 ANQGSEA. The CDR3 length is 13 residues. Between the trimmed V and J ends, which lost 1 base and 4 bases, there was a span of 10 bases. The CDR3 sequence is CSVEAKSGYGYTF. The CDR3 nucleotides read TGCAGCGTTGAAGCAAAATCCGGCTATGGCTACACCTTC.

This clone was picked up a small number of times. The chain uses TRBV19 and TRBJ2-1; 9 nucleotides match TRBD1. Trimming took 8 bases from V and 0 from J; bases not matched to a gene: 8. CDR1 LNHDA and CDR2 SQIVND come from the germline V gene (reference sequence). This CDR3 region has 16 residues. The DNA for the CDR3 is TGTGCCAGTGTTAAGGGACAGGGTATCTCCTACAATGAGCAGTTCTTC. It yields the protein CASVKGQGISYNEQFF. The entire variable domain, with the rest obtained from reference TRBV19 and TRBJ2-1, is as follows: DGGITQSPKYLFRKEGQNVTLSCEQNLNHDAMYWYRQDPGQGLRLIYYSQIVNDFQKGDIAEGYSVSREKKESFPLTVTSAQKNPTAFYLCASVKGQGISYNEQFFGPGTRLTVL.

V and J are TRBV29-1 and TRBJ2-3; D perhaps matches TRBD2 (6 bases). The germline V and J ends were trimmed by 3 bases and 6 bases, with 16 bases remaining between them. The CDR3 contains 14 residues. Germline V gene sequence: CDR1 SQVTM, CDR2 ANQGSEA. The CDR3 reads CSVDLGTALDTQYF. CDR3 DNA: TGCAGCGTTGATTTGGGGACTGCTCTGGATACGCAGTATTTT.

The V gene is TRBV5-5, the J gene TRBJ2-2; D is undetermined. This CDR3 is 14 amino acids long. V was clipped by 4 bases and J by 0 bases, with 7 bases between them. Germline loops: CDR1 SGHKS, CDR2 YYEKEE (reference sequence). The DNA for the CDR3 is TGTGCCAGCAGCCGCCTAGCGAACACCGGGGAGCTGTTTTTT. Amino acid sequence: CASSRLANTGELFF.

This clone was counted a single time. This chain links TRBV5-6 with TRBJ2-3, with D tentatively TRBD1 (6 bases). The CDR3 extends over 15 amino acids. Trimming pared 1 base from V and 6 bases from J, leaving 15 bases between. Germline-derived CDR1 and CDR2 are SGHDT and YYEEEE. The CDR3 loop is CASSLSGTTRDTQYF. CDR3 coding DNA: TGTGCCAGCAGCTTGTCCGGGACAACTAGGGATACGCAGTATTTT.

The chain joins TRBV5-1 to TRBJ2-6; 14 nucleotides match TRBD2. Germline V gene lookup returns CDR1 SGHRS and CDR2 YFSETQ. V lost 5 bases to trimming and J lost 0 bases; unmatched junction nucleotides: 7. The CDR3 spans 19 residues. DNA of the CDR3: TGCGCCAGCAGTCGAGGGACTAGCGGGGGTTTCTCTGGGGCCAACGTCCTGACTTTC. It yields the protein CASSRGTSGGFSGANVLTF.

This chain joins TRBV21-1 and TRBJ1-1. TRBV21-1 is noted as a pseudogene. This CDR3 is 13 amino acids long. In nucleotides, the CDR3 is TGTGCCCCCAGAGAGGCGATGAACACTGAAGCTTTCTTT. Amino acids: CAPREAMNTEAFF.

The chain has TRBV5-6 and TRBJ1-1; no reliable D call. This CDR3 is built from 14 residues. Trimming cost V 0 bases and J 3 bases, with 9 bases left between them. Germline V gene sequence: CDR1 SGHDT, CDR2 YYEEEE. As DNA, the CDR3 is TGTGCCAGCAGCTTGGGAAGCCGAGACACTGAAGCTTTCTTT. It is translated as CASSLGSRDTEAFF.

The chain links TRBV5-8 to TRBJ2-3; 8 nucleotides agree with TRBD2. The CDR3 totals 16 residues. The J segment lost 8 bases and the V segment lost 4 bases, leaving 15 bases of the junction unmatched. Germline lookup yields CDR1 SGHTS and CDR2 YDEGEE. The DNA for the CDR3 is TGTGCCAGCAGCCCTCTCCTGAGCGGGAGAGGGATTACGCAGTATTTT. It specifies CASSPLLSGRGITQYF.

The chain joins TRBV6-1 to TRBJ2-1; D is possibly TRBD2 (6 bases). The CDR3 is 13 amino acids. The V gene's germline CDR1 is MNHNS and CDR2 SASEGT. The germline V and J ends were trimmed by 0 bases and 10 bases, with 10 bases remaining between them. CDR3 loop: CASSEARGGEQFF. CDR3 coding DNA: TGTGCCAGCAGTGAAGCGAGGGGAGGCGAGCAGTTCTTC.

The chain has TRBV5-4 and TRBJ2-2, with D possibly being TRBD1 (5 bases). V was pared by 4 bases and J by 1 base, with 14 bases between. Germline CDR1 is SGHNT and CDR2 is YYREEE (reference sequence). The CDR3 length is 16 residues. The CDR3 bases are TGTGCCAGCAGCCTTCGCAGGGTGGGGAACACCGGGGAGCTGTTTTTT. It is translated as CASSLRRVGNTGELFF.

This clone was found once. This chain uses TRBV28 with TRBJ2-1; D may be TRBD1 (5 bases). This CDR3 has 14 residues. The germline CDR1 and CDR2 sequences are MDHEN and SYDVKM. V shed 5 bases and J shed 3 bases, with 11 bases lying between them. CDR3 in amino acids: CASSPRTLYNEQFF. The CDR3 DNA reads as TGTGCCAGCAGTCCGCGGACACTCTACAATGAGCAGTTCTTC.

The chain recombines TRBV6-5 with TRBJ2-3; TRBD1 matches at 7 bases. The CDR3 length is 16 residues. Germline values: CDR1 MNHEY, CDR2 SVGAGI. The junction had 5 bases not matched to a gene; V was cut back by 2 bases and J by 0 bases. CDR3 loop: CASSYGDSLSTDTQYF. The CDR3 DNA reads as TGTGCCAGCAGTTACGGGGACAGCTTAAGCACAGATACGCAGTATTTT.